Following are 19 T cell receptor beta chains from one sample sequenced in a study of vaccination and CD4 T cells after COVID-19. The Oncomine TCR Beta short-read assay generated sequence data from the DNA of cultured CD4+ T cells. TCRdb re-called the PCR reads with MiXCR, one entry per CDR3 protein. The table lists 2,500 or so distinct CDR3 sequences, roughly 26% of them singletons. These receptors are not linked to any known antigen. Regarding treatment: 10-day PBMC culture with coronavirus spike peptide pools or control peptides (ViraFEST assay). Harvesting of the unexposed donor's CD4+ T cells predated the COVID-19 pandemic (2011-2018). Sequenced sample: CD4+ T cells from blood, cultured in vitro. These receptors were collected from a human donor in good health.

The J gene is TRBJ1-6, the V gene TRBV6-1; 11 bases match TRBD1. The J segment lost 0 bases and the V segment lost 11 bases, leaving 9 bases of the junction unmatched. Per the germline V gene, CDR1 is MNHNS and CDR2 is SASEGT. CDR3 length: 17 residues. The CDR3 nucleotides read TGTGCCGGCGGCGGGACAGGGGGTTACTCCTATAATTCACCCCTCCACTTT. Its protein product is CAGGGTGGYSYNSPLHF.

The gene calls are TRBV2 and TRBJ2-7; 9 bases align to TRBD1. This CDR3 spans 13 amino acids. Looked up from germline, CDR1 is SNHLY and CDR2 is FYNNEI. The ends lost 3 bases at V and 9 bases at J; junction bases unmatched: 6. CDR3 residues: CASSERDREVQYF. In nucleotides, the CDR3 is TGTGCCAGCAGTGAGAGGGACAGGGAGGTGCAGTACTTC.

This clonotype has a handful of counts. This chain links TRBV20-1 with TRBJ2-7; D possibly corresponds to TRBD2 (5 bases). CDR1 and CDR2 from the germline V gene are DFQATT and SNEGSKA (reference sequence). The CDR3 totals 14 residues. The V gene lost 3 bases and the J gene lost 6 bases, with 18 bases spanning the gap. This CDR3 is CSARASGPLPEQYF. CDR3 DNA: TGCAGTGCTAGGGCGAGCGGCCCGCTTCCCGAGCAGTACTTC.

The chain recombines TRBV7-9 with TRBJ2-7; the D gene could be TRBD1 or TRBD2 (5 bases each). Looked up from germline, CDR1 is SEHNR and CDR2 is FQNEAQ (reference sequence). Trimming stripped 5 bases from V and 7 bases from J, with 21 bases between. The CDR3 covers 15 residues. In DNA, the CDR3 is TGTGCCAGCAGCCGATCCAACCGGGACCGGGGTGAGCAGTACTTC. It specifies CASSRSNRDRGEQYF. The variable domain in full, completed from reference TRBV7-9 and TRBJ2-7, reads DTGVSQNPRHKITKRGQNVTFRCDPISEHNRLYWYRQTLGQGPEFLTYFQNEAQLEKSRLLSDRFSAERPKGSFSTLEIQRTEQGDSAMYLCASSRSNRDRGEQYFGPGTRLTVT.

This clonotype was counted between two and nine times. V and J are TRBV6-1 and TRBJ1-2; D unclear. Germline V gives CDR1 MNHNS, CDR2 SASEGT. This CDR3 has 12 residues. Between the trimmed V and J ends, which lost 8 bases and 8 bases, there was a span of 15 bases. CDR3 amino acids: CASERWARGYTF. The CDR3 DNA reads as TGTGCCAGCGAGCGGTGGGCGCGGGGCTACACCTTC.

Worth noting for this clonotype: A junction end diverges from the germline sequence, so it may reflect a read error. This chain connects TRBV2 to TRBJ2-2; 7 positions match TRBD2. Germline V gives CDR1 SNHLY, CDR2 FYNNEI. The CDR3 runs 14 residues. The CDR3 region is CASTGTTFGGGLFF. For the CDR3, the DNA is TGTGCCAGCACCGGGACTACTTTTGGCGGGGGGCTGTTTTTT.

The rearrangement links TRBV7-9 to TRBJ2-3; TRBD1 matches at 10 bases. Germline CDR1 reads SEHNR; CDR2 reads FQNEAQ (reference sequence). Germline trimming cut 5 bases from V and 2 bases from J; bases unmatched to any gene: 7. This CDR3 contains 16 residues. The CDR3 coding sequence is TGTGCCAGCAGCACCCGGGACAGGGGCGCCACAGATACGCAGTATTTT. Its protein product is CASSTRDRGATDTQYF.

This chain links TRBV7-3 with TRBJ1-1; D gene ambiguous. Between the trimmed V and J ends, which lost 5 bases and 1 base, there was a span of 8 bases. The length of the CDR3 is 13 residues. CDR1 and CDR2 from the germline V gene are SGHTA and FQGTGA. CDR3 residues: CASSVNRNTEAFF. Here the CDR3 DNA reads TGTGCCAGCAGCGTCAACAGGAACACTGAAGCTTTCTTT.

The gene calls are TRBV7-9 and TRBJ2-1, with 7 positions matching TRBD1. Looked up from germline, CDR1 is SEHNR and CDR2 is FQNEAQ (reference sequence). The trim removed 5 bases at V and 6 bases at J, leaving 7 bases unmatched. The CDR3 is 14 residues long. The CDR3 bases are TGTGCCAGCAGCCCTCCGACAGGGACCAATGAGCAGTTCTTC. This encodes CASSPPTGTNEQFF.

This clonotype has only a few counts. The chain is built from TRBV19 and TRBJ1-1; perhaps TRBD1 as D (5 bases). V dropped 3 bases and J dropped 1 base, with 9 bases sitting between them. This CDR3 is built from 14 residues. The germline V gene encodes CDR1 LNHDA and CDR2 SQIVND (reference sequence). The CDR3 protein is CASSIPGWNTEAFF. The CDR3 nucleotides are TGTGCCAGTAGTATCCCAGGGTGGAACACTGAAGCTTTCTTT.

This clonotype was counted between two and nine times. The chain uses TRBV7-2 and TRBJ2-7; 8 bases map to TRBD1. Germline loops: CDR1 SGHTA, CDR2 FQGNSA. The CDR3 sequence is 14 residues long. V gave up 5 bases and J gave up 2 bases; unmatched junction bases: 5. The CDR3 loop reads CASSPGGQPYEQYF. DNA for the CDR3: TGTGCCAGCAGCCCAGGGGGCCAGCCCTACGAGCAGTACTTC.

The CDR3 is CASSNNFMGDPGETQYF. The CDR3 bases are TGTGCCAGCAGTAACAATTTCATGGGGGATCCCGGGGAGACCCAGTACTTC. The chain couples TRBV6-1 to TRBJ2-5; either TRBD1 or TRBD2 may fit D (5 bases each). Per germline, CDR1 MNHNS and CDR2 SASEGT. V lost 5 bases to trimming and J lost 5 bases, with 24 bases between them. This CDR3 is 17 amino acids long.

CDR3 loop: CASGNAGADGYTEAFF. The DNA of the CDR3 is TGTGCCAGCGGAAACGCGGGCGCGGATGGGTACACTGAAGCTTTCTTT. The chain carries TRBV28 and TRBJ1-1; D uncertain. The CDR3 loop spans 16 amino acids. CDR1 is MDHEN and CDR2 is SYDVKM in the germline V gene. Trimming pared 8 bases from V and 3 bases from J, leaving 22 bases between. Using reference TRBV28 and TRBJ1-1 for the parts outside the CDR3, the full variable domain is DVKVTQSSRYLVKRTGEKVFLECVQDMDHENMFWYRQDPGLGLRLIYFSYDVKMKEKGDIPEGYSVSREKKERFSLILESASTNQTSMYLCASGNAGADGYTEAFFGQGTRLTVV.

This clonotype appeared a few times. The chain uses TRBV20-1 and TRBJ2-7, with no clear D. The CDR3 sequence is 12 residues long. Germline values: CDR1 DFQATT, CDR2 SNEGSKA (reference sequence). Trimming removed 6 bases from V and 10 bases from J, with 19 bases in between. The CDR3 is CSATTPPASQYF. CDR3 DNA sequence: TGCAGTGCCACCACCCCCCCGGCGAGCCAGTACTTC.

CDR3 sequence: CASSEVTGNYGYTF. The CDR3 region has the DNA TGTGCCAGCAGTGAGGTTACAGGCAACTATGGCTACACCTTC. V is TRBV2 and J is TRBJ1-2, with D perhaps matching TRBD1 (5 bases). This CDR3 has 14 amino acids. Germline V lookup: CDR1 SNHLY, CDR2 FYNNEI. Deletions cut 3 bases from V and 2 bases from J, with 10 bases between.

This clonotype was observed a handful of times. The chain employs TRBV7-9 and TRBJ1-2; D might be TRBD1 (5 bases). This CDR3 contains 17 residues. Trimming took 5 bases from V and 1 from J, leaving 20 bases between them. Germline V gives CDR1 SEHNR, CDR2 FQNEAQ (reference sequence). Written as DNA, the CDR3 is TGTGCCAGCAGCCGGGGGTCGGGAAGGGCCATTAACTATGGCTACACCTTC. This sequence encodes CASSRGSGRAINYGYTF.

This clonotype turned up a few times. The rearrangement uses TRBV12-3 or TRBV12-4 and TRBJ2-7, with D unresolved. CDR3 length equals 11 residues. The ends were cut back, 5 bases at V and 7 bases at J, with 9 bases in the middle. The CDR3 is CASSNSGEQYF. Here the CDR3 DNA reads TGTGCCAGCAGTAATTCAGGAGAGCAGTACTTC.

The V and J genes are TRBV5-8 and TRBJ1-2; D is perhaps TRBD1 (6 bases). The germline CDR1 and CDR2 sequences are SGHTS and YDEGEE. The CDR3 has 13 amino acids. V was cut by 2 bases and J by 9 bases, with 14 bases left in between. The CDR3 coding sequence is TGTGCCAGCAGCTTCAACAGGGAAGGCAGCTACACCTTC. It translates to CASSFNREGSYTF.

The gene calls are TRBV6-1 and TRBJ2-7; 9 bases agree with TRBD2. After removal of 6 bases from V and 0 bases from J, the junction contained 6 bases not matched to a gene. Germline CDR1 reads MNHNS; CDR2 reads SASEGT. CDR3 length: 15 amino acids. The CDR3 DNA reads TGTGCCAGCAGCGTTCCGACTAGCGGCTCCTACGAGCAGTACTTC. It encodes CASSVPTSGSYEQYF.